A selection of T cell receptor beta chains follows, all from one sample in a study of blood T cell repertoires in COVID-19. Clones were read by immunoSEQ multiplex PCR, and TCRdb kept only the in-frame ones, dropping some. This sample has about 200,000 clones, with approximately 90% found just once. Material: peripheral blood. Source of these receptors: a man in his 60s who had recovered from COVID-19. CDR3s include the opening cysteine and the closing phenylalanine or tryptophan. A D gene is named only where the DNA matches it firmly. A row's size may be missing; if present it is once, few, many or a size class.

cdr3_aa,cdr3_nt,v_call,d_call,cdr3_length,clone_size,j_call
CASSQGTIGEKLFF,TGTGCCAGCAGCCAAGGGACAATCGGTGAAAAACTGTTTTTT,TRBV14,.,14,.,TRBJ1-4
CATSRQGAVKNIQYF,TGTGCCACCAGCAGGCAGGGGGCCGTAAAAAACATTCAGTACTTC,TRBV15,TRBD1,15,.,TRBJ2-4
CASSRGQGRDEQYF,TGTGCCAGCAGCCGAGGACAGGGGAGGGACGAGCAGTACTTC,TRBV11-3,TRBD1,14,.,TRBJ2-7
CTVGGGGYGYTF,TGCACCGTCGGGGGGGGAGGCTATGGCTACACCTTC,TRBV29-1,.,12,.,TRBJ1-2
CASSPGLADTDTQYF,TGTGCCAGCAGCCCTGGACTAGCGGACACAGATACGCAGTATTTT,TRBV4-2,TRBD2,15,.,TRBJ2-3
CASNVQGQETQYF,TGTGCCAGTAATGTACAGGGCCAAGAGACCCAGTACTTC,TRBV19,.,13,.,TRBJ2-5
CASSLDEGPAKAFF,TGTGCCAGCAGCTTAGATGAGGGCCCTGCGAAAGCTTTCTTT,TRBV7-2,.,14,few,TRBJ1-1
CASSHRPLAGGRNEQFF,TGTGCCAGCAGCCACCGACCCCTAGCGGGGGGGCGTAATGAGCAGTTCTTC,TRBV12-1,.,17,.,TRBJ2-1
CASSVLDSYNSPLHF,TGTGCCAGCAGCGTATTAGACTCCTATAATTCACCCCTCCACTTT,TRBV9,.,15,.,TRBJ1-6
CASSLNGGNQPQHF,TGCGCCAGCAGCTTGAACGGGGGCAATCAGCCCCAGCATTTT,TRBV5-1,.,14,.,TRBJ1-5
CASSSTDRGYGYTF,TGTGCCAGCAGCTCGACCGACAGGGGGTATGGCTACACCTTC,TRBV11-1,TRBD1,14,once,TRBJ1-2
CASSLVPSGMQETQYF,TGCGCCAGCAGCTTGGTCCCTAGCGGGATGCAAGAGACCCAGTACTTC,TRBV5-1,TRBD2,16,once,TRBJ2-5
CASSSRGGADTQYF,TGTGCCAGCAGCTCCCGCGGGGGGGCAGATACGCAGTATTTT,TRBV5-4,TRBD2,14,.,TRBJ2-3
CASSPNRNNNSPLHF,TGTGCCAGCAGCCCAAACAGGAACAATAATTCACCCCTCCACTTT,TRBV7-2,.,15,.,TRBJ1-6
CASSVDSFSNQPQHF,TGTGCCAGCAGCGTAGACTCCTTTAGCAATCAGCCCCAGCATTTT,TRBV9,.,15,.,TRBJ1-5
CASSIRTGQDTQYF,TGTGCCAGCAGCATTCGGACAGGTCAAGATACGCAGTATTTT,TRBV7-2,TRBD1,14,.,TRBJ2-3
CATSNDPHRGEGGYTF,TGTGCCACCAGCAACGACCCCCACAGGGGGGAAGGTGGCTACACCTTC,TRBV15,TRBD1,16,once,TRBJ1-2
CASIRPQGFKAFF,TGTGCCAGCATCAGACCACAGGGATTTAAAGCTTTCTTT,TRBV6-6,.,13,few,TRBJ1-1
CASSYSPSGQDNEQFF,TGTGCCAGCAGTTACTCCCCCAGCGGCCAAGACAATGAGCAGTTCTTC,TRBV6-5,.,16,.,TRBJ2-1
CASSQELAGGTDTQYF,TGTGCCAGCAGCCAAGAATTAGCGGGCGGGACAGATACGCAGTATTTT,TRBV4-2,TRBD2,16,.,TRBJ2-3
CASSLRSPRQPSYNEQFF,TGTGCCAGCAGCTTAAGATCCCCGCGACAACCCTCCTACAATGAGCAGTTCTTC,TRBV7-3,.,18,.,TRBJ2-1